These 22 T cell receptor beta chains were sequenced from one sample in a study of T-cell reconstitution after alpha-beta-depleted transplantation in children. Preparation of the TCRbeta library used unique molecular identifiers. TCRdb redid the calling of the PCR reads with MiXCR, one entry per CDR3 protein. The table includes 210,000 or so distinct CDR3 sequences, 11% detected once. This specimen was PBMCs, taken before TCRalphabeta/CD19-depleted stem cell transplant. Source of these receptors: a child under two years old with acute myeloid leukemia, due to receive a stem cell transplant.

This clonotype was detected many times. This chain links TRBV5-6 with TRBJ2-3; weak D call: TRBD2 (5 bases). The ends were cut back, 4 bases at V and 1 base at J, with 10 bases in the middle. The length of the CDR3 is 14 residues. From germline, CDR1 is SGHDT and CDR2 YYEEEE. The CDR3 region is CASSHGRGTDTQYF. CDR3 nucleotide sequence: TGTGCCAGCAGCCACGGGCGGGGCACAGATACGCAGTATTTT.

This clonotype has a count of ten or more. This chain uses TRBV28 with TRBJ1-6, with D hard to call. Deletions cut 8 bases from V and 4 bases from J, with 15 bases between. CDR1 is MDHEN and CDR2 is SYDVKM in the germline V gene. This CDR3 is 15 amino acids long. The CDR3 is CASLTSGFYNSPLHF. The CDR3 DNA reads TGTGCCAGCCTGACATCAGGATTTTATAATTCACCCCTCCACTTT.

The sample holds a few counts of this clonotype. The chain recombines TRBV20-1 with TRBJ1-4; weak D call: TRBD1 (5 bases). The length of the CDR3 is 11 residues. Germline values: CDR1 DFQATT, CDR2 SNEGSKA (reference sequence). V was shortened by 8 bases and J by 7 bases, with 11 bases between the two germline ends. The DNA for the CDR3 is TGCAGTTTCAGGGTTGGTGAAAAACTGTTTTTT. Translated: CSFRVGEKLFF.

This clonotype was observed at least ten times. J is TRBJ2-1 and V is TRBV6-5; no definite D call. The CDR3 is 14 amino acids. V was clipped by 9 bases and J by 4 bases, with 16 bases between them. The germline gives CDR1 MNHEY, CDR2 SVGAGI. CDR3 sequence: CASFLASVYNEQFF. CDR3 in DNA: TGTGCCAGTTTTTTGGCATCAGTTTACAATGAGCAGTTCTTC.

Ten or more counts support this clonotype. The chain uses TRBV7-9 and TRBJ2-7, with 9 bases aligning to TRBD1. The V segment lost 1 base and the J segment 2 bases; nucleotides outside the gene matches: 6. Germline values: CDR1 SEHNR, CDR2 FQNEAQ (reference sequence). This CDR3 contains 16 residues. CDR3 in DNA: TGTGCCAGCAGCTTAGATTCTCGGACAGGGGCCTACGAGCAGTACTTC. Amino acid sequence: CASSLDSRTGAYEQYF.

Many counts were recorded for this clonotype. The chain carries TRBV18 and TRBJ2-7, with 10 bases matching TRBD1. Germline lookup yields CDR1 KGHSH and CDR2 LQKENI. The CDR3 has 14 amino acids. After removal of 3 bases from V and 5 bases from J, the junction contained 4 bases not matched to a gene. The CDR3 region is CASSPGTGVDEQYF. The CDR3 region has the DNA TGTGCCAGCTCACCCGGGACAGGGGTCGACGAGCAGTACTTC.

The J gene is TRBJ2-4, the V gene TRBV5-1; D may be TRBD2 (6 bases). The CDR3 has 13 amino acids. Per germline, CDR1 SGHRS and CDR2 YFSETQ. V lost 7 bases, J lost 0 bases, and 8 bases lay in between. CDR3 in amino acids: CASGGLAKNIQYF. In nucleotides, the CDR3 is TGCGCCAGCGGGGGACTAGCCAAAAACATTCAGTACTTC.

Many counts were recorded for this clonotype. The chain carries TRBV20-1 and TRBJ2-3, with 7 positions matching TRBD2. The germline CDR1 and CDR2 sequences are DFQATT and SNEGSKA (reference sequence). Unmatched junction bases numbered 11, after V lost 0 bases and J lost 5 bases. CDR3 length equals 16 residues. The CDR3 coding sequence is TGCAGTGCTAGAGATGGGGGGACTATTCTACTAGATACGCAGTATTTT. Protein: CSARDGGTILLDTQYF.

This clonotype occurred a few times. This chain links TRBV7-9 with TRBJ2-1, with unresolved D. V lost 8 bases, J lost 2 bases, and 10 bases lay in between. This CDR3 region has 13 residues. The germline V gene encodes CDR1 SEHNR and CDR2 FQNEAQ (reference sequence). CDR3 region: CASVVNPYNEQFF. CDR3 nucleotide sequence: TGTGCCAGCGTGGTCAACCCCTACAATGAGCAGTTCTTC.

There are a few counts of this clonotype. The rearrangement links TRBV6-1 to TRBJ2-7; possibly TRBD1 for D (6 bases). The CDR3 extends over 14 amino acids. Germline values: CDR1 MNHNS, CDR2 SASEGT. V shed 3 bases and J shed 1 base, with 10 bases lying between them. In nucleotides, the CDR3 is TGTGCCAGCAGTGACCACAGGGTATCCTACGAGCAGTACTTC. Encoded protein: CASSDHRVSYEQYF.

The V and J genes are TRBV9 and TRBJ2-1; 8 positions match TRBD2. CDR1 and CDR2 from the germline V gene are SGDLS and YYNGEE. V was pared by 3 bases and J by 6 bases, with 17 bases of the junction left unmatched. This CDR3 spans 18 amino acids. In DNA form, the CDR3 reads TGTGCCAGCAGCGGCTCGGCGGGAGGATCCCGGCTGGGCAATGAGCAGTTCTTC. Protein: CASSGSAGGSRLGNEQFF.

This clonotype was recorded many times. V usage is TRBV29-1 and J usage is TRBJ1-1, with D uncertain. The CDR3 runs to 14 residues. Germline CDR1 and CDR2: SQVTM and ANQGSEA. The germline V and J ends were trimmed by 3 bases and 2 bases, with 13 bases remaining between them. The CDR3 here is CSVDPGSRNTEAFF. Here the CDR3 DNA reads TGCAGCGTTGATCCCGGGAGCCGAAACACTGAAGCTTTCTTT.

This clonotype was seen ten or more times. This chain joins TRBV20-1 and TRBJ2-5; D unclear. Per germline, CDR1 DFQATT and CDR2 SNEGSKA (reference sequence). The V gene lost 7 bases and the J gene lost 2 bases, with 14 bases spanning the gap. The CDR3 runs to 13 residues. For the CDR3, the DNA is TGCAGTGGGGTACCCGGAGCTCAAGAGACCCAGTACTTC. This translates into CSGVPGAQETQYF.

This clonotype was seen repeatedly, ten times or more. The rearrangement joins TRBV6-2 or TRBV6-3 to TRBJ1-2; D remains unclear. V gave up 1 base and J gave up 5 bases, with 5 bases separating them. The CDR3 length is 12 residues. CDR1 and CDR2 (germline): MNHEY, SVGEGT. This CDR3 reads CASSYLGYGYTF. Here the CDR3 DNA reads TGTGCCAGCAGTTACTTGGGGTATGGCTACACCTTC.

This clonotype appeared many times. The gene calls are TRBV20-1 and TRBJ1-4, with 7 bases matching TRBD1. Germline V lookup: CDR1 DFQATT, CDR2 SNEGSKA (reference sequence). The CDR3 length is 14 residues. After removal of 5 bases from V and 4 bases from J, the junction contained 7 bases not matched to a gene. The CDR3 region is CSAPGQAINEKLFF. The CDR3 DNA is TGCAGTGCTCCCGGACAGGCCATTAATGAAAAACTGTTTTTT.

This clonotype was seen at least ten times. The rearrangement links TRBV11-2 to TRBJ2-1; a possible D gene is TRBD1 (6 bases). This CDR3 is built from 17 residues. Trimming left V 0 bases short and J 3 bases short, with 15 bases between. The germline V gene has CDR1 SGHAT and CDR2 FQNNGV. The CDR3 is CASSLEGTGIGYNEQFF. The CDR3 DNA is TGTGCCAGCAGCTTAGAAGGTACAGGGATAGGCTACAATGAGCAGTTCTTC.

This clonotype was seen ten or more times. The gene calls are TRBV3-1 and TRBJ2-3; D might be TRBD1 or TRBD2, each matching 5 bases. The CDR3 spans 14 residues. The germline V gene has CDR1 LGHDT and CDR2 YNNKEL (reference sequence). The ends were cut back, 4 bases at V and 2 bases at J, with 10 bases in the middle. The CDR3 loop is CASSPGPNTDTQYF. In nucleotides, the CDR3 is TGTGCCAGCAGCCCGGGACCAAACACAGATACGCAGTATTTT.

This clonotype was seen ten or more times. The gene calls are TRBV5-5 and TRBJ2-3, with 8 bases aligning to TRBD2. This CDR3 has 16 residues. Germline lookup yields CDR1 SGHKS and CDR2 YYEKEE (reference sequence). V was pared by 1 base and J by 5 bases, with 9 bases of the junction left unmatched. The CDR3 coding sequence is TGTGCCAGCAGCTTGTCTCTCGCGGGAGGTGAAGATACGCAGTATTTT. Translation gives CASSLSLAGGEDTQYF.

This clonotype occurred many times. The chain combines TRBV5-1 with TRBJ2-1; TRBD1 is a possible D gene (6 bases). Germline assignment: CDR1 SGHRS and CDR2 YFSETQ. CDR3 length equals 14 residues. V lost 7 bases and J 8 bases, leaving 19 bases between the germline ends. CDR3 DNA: TGCGCCAGCGGGGTCTCAGGGGCATTCGATGAGCAGTTCTTC. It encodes CASGVSGAFDEQFF.

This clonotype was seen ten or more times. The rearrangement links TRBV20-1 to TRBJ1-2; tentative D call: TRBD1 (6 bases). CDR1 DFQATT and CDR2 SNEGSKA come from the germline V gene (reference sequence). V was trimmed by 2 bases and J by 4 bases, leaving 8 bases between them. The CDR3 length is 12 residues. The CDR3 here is CSARQQGYGYTF. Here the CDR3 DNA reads TGCAGTGCTAGACAACAGGGCTATGGCTACACCTTC.

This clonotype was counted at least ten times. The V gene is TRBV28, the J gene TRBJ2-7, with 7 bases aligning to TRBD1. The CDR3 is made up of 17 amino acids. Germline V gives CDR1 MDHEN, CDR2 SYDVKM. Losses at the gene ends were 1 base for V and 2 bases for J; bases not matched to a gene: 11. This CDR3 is CASSLSLHGTVAYEQYF. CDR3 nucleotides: TGTGCCAGCAGTTTATCTCTTCATGGGACAGTTGCCTACGAGCAGTACTTC.

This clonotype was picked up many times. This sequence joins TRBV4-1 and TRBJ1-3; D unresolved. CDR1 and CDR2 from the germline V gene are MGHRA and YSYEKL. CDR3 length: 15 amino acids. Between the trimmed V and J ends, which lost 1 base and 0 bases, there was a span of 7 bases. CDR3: CASSQVWVSGNTIYF. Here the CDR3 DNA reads TGCGCCAGCAGCCAAGTCTGGGTCTCTGGAAACACCATATATTTT.